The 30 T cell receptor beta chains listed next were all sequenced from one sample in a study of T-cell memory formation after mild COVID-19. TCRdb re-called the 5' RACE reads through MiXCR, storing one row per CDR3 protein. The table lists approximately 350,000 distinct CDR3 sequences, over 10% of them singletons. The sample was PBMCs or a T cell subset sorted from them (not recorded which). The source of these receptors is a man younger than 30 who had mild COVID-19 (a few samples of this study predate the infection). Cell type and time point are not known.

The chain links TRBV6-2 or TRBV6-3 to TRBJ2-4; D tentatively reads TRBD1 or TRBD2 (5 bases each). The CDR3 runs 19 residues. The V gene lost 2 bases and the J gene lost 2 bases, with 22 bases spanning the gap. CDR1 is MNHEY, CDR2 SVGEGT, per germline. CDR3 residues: CASSYPISGFGGPKNIQYF. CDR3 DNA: TGTGCCAGCAGTTACCCCATCTCAGGTTTTGGGGGACCCAAAAACATTCAGTACTTC.

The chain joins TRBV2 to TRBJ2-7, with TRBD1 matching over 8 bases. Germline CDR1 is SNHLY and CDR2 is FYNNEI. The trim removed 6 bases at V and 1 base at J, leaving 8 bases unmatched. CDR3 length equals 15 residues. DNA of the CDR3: TGTGCCAGCAGAGAGAAGGGACAGGATTCCTACGAGCAGTACTTC. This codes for CASREKGQDSYEQYF.

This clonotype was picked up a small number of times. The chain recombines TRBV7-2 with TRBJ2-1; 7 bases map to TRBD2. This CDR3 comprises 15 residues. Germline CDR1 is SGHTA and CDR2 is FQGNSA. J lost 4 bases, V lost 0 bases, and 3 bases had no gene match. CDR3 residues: CASSLAASGYNEQFF. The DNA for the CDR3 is TGTGCCAGCAGCTTAGCGGCTAGCGGATACAATGAGCAGTTCTTC.

The CDR3 nucleotides are TGCGCCAGCAGTCGCGAGCAGGGGAACACTGAAGCTTTCTTT. This gives the protein CASSREQGNTEAFF. This chain uses TRBV5-1 with TRBJ1-1; tentatively, D is TRBD1 (5 bases). Trimming left V 5 bases short and J 1 base short, with 12 bases between. This CDR3 has 14 residues. Germline CDR1 is SGHRS and CDR2 is YFSETQ.

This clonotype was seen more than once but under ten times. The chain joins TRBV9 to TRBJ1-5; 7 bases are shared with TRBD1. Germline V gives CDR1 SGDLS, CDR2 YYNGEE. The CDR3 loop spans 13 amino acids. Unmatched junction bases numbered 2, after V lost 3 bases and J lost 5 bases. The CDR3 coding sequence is TGTGCCAGCAGCGCCGGACAGGATCAGCCCCAGCATTTT. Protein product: CASSAGQDQPQHF.

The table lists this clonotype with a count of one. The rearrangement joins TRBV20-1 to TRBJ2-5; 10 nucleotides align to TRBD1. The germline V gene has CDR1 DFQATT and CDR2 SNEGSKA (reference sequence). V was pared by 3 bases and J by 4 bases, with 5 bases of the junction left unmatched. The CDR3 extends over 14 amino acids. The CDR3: CSARPRTGGETQYF. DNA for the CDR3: TGCAGTGCTAGGCCAAGGACAGGGGGAGAGACCCAGTACTTC.

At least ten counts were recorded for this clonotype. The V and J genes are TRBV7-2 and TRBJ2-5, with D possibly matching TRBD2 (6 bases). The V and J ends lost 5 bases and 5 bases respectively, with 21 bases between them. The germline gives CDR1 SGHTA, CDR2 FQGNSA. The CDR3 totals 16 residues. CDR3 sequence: CASSPNPRGLMETQYF. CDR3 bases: TGTGCCAGCAGCCCTAACCCACGGGGACTCATGGAGACCCAGTACTTC.

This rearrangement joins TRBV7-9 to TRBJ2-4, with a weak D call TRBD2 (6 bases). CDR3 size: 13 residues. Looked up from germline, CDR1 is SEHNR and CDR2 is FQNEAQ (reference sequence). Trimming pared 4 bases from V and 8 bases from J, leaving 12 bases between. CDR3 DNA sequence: TGTGCCAGCAGCTCCCTGACTAGGGACATTCAGTACTTC. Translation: CASSSLTRDIQYF.

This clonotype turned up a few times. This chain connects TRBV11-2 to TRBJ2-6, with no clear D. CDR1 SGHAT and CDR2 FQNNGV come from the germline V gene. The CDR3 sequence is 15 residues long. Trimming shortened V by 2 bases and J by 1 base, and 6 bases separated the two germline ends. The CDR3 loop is CASSLMKSGANVLTF. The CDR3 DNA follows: TGTGCCAGCAGCTTAATGAAATCTGGGGCCAACGTCCTGACTTTC.

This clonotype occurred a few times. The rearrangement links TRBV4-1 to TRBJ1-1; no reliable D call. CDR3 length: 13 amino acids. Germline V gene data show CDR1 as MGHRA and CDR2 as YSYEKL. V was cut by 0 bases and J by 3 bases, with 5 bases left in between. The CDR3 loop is CASSQEWDTEAFF. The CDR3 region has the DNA TGCGCCAGCAGCCAAGAGTGGGACACTGAAGCTTTCTTT.

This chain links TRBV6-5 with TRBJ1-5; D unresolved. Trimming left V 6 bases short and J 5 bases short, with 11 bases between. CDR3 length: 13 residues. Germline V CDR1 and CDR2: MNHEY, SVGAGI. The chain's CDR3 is CASRRYKDQPQHF. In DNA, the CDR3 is TGTGCCAGCAGACGATACAAGGATCAGCCCCAGCATTTT.

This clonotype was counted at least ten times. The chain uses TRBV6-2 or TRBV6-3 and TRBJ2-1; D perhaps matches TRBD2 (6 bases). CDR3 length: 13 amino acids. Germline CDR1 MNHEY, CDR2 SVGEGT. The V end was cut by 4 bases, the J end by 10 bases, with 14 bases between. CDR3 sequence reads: CASSWDSGREQFF. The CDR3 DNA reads TGTGCCAGCAGTTGGGATAGCGGCCGGGAGCAGTTCTTC.

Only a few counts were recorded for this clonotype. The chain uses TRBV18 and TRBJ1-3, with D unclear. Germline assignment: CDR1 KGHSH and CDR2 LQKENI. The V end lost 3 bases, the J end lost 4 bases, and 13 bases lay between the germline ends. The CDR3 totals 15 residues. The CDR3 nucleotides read TGTGCCAGCTCACCCACTGGTGGTGGGGGAAACACCATATATTTT. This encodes CASSPTGGGGNTIYF.

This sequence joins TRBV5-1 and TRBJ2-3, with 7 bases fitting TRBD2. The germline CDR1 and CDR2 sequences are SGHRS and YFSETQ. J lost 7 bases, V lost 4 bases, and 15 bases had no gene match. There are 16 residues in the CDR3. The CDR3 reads CASSGAAGPGGNTQYF. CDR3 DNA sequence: TGCGCCAGCAGCGGTGCAGCGGGCCCCGGGGGGAATACGCAGTATTTT.

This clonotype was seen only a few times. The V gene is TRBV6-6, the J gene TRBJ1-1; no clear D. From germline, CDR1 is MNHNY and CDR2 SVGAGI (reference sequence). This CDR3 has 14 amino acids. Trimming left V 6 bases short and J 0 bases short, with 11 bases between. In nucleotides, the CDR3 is TGTGCCAGCAGGAGAAGAGGGTTGAACACTGAAGCTTTCTTT. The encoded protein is CASRRRGLNTEAFF.

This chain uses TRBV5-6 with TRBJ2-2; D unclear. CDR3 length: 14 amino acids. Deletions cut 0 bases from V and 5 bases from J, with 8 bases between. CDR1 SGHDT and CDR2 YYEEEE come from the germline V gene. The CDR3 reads CASSLVQATGELFF. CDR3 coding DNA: TGTGCCAGCAGCTTGGTGCAGGCAACCGGGGAGCTGTTTTTT.

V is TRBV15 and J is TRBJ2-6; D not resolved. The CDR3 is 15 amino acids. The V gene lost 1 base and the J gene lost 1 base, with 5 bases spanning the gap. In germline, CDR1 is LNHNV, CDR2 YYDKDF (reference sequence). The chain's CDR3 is CATSRVDSGANVLTF. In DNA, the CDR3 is TGTGCCACCAGCAGAGTGGATTCTGGGGCCAACGTCCTGACTTTC.

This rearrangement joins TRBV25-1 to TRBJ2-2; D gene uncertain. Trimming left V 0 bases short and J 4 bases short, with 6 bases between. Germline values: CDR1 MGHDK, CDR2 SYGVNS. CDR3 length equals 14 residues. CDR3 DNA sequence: TGTGCCAGCAGTGAATACGTGAGCACCGGGGAGCTGTTTTTT. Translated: CASSEYVSTGELFF.

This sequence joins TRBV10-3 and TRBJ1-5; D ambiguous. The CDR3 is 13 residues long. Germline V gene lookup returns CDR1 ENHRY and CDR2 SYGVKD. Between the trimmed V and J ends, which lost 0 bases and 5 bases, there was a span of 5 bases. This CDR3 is CAISESLYQPQHF. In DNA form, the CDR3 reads TGTGCCATCAGTGAGTCCCTTTATCAGCCCCAGCATTTT.

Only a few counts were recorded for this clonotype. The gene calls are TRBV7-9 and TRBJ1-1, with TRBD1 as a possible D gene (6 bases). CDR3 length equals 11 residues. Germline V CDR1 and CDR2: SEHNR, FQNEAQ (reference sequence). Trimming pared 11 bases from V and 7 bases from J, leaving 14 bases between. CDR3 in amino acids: CASGGGFEAFF. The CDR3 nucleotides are TGTGCCTCCGGAGGGGGTTTTGAAGCTTTCTTT.

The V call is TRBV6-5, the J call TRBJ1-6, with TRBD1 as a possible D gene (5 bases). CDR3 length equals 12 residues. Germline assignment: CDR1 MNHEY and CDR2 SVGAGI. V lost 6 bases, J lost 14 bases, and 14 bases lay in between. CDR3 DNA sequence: TGTGCCAGCAGCGGACGGGGCATAACCCTCCACTTT. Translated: CASSGRGITLHF.

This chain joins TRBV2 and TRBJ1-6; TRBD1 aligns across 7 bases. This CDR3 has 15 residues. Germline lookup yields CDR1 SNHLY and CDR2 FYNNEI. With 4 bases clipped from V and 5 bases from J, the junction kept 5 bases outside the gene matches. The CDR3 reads CASSAGQPDNSPLHF. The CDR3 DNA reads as TGTGCCAGCAGTGCGGGACAGCCCGATAATTCACCCCTCCACTTT.

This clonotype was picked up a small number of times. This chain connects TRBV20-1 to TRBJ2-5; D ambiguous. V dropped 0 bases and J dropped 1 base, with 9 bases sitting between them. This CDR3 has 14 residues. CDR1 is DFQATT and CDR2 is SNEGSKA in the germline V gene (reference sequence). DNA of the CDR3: TGCAGTGCTAGAGAGGCACCGAGCCAAGAGACCCAGTACTTC. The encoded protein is CSAREAPSQETQYF.

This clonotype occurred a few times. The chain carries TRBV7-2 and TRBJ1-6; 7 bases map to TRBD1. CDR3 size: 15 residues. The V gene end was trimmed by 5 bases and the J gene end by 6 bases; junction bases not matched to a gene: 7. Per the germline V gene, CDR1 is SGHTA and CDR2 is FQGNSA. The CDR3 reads CASSLRQGGNSPLHF. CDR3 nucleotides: TGTGCCAGCAGCCTGCGACAGGGTGGTAATTCACCCCTCCACTTT. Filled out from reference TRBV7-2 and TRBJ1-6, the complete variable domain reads GAGVSQSPSNKVTEKGKDVELRCDPISGHTALYWYRQSLGQGLEFLIYFQGNSAPDKSGLPSDRFSAERTGGSVSTLTIQRTQQEDSAVYLCASSLRQGGNSPLHFGNGTRLTVT.

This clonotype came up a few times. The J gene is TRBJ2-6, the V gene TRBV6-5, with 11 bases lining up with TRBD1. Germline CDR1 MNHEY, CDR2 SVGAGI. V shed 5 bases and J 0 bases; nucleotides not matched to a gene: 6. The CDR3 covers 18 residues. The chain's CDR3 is CASSGGQGVISGANVLTF. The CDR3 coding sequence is TGTGCCAGCAGTGGGGGACAGGGGGTGATCTCTGGGGCCAACGTCCTGACTTTC.

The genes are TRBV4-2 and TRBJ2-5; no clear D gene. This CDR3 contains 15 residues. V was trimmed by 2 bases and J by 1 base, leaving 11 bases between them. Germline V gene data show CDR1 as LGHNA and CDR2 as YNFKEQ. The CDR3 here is CASSQRSGGQETQYF. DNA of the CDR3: TGTGCCAGCAGCCAAAGGAGTGGCGGCCAAGAGACCCAGTACTTC.

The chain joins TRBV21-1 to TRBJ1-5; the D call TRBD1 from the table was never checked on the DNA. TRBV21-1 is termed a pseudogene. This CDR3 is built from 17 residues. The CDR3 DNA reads TGTGCCAGCAGCTTACTCTCCCGGGACAGTAACAATCAGCCCCAGCATTTT. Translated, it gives CASSLLSRDSNNQPQHF.

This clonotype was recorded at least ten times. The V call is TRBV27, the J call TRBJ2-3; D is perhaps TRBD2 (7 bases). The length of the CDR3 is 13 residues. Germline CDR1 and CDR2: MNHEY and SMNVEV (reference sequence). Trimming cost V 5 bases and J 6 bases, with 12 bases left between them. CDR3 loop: CASSIGGLDTQYF. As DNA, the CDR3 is TGTGCCAGCAGTATCGGGGGGCTGGATACGCAGTATTTT.

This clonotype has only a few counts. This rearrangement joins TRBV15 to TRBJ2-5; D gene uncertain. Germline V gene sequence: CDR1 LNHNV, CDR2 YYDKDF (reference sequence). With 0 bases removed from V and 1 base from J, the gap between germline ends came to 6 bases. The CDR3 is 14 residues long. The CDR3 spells CATSRDWGQETQYF. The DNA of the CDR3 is TGTGCCACCAGCAGAGATTGGGGCCAAGAGACCCAGTACTTC.

In DNA, the CDR3 is TGCAGCGTCCCAGGGGGCCGCTCCTACAATGAGCAGTTCTTC. Encoded protein: CSVPGGRSYNEQFF. This chain connects TRBV29-1 to TRBJ2-1; 8 bases are shared with TRBD1. The germline V gene encodes CDR1 SQVTM and CDR2 ANQGSEA. V lost 6 bases and J lost 0; bases outside the gene matches: 4. The CDR3 contains 14 residues.